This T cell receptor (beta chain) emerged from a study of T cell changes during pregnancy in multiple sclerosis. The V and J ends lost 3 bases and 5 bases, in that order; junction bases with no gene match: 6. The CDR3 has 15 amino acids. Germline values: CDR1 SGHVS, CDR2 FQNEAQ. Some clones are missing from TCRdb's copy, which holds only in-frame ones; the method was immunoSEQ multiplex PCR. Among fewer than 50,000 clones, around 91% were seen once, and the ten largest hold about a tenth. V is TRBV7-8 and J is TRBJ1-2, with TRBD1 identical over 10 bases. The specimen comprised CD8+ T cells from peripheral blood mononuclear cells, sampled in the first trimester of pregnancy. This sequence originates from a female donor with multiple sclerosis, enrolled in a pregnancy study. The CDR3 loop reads CASSFWDRGLYGYTF. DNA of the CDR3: TGTGCCAGCAGCTTTTGGGACAGGGGATTATATGGCTACACCTTC.